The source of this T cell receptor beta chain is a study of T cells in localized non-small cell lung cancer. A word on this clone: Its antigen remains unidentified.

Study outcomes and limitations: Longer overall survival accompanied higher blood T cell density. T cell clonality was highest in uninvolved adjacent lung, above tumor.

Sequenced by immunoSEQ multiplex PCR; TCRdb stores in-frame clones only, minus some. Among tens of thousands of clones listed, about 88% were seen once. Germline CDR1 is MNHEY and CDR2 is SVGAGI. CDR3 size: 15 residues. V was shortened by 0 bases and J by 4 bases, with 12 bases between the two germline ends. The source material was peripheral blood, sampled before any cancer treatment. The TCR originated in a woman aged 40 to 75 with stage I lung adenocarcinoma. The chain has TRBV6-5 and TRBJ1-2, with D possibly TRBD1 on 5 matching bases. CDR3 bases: TGTGCCAGCAGTTACTCGATTGACAGAGCCTATGGCTACACCTTC. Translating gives CASSYSIDRAYGYTF.